The 18 T cell receptor beta chains below were found in one sample sequenced in a study of technical replicates of blood from several donors. Clones were read by immunoSEQ multiplex PCR, and TCRdb kept only the in-frame ones, dropping some. The sample lists more than 70,000 clones, 95% to 97% seen once, with about 0.2% in the top ten. Sequencing was carried out using T cells isolated from PBMCs. These receptors all stem from a human donor in good health.

This clone was seen once. V is TRBV15 and J is TRBJ2-1; D unresolved. V lost 1 base and J lost 7, with 8 bases in between. The V gene's germline CDR1 is LNHNV and CDR2 YYDKDF (reference sequence). The CDR3 loop spans 13 amino acids. CDR3 bases: TGTGCCACCAGCAGAGTCGCGGTTAATGAGCAGTTCTTC. Amino acids: CATSRVAVNEQFF.

This CDR3 is CASSSNDRESFYEQYF. CDR3 coding DNA: TGTGCCAGCAGCTCAAACGACAGGGAATCATTCTACGAGCAGTACTTC. The chain couples TRBV7-9 to TRBJ2-7; 7 bases align to TRBD1. Germline CDR1 reads SEHNR; CDR2 reads FQNEAQ (reference sequence). J lost 3 bases, V lost 4 bases, and 12 bases had no gene match. The CDR3 covers 16 residues.

The chain is built from TRBV27 and TRBJ2-1; 8 bases are a match to TRBD2. The trim removed 0 bases at V and 4 bases at J, leaving 5 bases unmatched. The CDR3 consists of 16 residues. Germline V gene lookup returns CDR1 MNHEY and CDR2 SMNVEV (reference sequence). As DNA, the CDR3 is TGTGCCAGCAGTTTATCGTTAGTAGCGGGGTACAATGAGCAGTTCTTC. This gives the protein CASSLSLVAGYNEQFF.

This chain links TRBV7-8 with TRBJ2-1; D is undetermined. V lost 3 bases and J lost 5, with 11 bases in between. This CDR3 has 14 residues. Per germline, CDR1 SGHVS and CDR2 FQNEAQ. The CDR3 coding sequence is TGTGCCAGCAGCTTGGATAAGCAGGACAATGAGCAGTTCTTC. Translating it yields CASSLDKQDNEQFF.

The V and J genes are TRBV18 and TRBJ2-7; a possible D gene is TRBD1 (5 bases). The germline V gene has CDR1 KGHSH and CDR2 LQKENI. The CDR3 covers 13 residues. V was trimmed by 5 bases and J by 5 bases, leaving 13 bases between them. CDR3 DNA sequence: TGTGCCAGCTCAATTGACAGAATCCACGAGCAGTACTTC. The encoded protein is CASSIDRIHEQYF. Full variable domain (outside the CDR3, taken from reference TRBV18 and TRBJ2-7): NAGVMQNPRHLVRRRGQEARLRCSPMKGHSHVYWYRQLPEEGLKFMVYLQKENIIDESGMPKERFSAEFPKEGPSILRIQQVVRGDSAAYFCASSIDRIHEQYFGPGTRLTVT.

CDR3 in amino acids: CASTQGTEAFF. The CDR3 DNA follows: TGTGCCAGCACCCAGGGCACTGAAGCTTTCTTT. The chain uses TRBV7-9 and TRBJ1-1; weak D call: TRBD1 (5 bases). Germline CDR1 SEHNR, CDR2 FQNEAQ (reference sequence). Trimming cost V 7 bases and J 4 bases, with 7 bases left between them. The CDR3 contains 11 residues. The whole variable domain, remainder taken from reference TRBV7-9 and TRBJ1-1, is DTGVSQNPRHKITKRGQNVTFRCDPISEHNRLYWYRQTLGQGPEFLTYFQNEAQLEKSRLLSDRFSAERPKGSFSTLEIQRTEQGDSAMYLCASTQGTEAFFGQGTRLTVV.

The chain has TRBV18 and TRBJ2-7; 7 bases are shared with TRBD2. CDR1 is KGHSH, CDR2 LQKENI, per germline. V shed 6 bases, J shed 9 bases, and the junction held 14 bases outside the gene matches. The CDR3 is 14 residues long. CDR3: CASSGASGKTMQYF. For the CDR3, the DNA is TGTGCCAGCTCCGGAGCGAGCGGGAAGACGATGCAGTACTTC.

This chain uses TRBV6-1 with TRBJ1-2, with D unresolved. This CDR3 spans 12 amino acids. Germline loops: CDR1 MNHNS, CDR2 SASEGT. V gave up 4 bases and J gave up 8 bases, with 11 bases separating them. CDR3 residues: CASSVILRGYTF. The CDR3 DNA follows: TGTGCCAGCAGTGTAATACTCCGGGGCTACACCTTC.

The V call is TRBV4-2, the J call TRBJ2-1, with 14 bases aligning to TRBD2. The CDR3 consists of 16 residues. J gave up 4 bases and V 4 bases, and 3 bases lay outside the gene matches. CDR1 is LGHNA, CDR2 YNFKEQ, per germline. Here the CDR3 reads CASSPGTSGSYNEQFF. CDR3 DNA: TGTGCCAGCAGCCCCGGGACTAGCGGGAGTTACAATGAGCAGTTCTTC.

This rearrangement joins TRBV30 to TRBJ2-7; 7 bases map to TRBD2. The V and J ends lost 4 bases and 5 bases, in that order; junction bases with no gene match: 8. Germline V gives CDR1 GTSNPN, CDR2 SVGIG (reference sequence). The CDR3 covers 13 residues. Here the CDR3 reads CAWTGGYPDEQYF. DNA for the CDR3: TGTGCCTGGACCGGGGGGTACCCCGACGAGCAGTACTTC.

This chain joins TRBV28 and TRBJ2-1, with TRBD2 identical over 7 bases. This CDR3 is 11 amino acids long. In germline, CDR1 is MDHEN, CDR2 SYDVKM. Trimming removed 5 bases from V and 8 bases from J; junction bases left unmatched: 0. The CDR3 bases are TGTGCCAGCAGTGGGAGGGATGAGCAGTTCTTC. This codes for CASSGRDEQFF.

The chain carries TRBV7-3 and TRBJ2-6; 7 bases fit TRBD1. V was clipped by 6 bases and J by 2 bases; unmatched bases: 4. The germline CDR1 and CDR2 sequences are SGHTA and FQGTGA. The CDR3 has 15 amino acids. CDR3 in DNA: TGTGCCAGCAGTTACCAGGGGGCTGGGGCCAACGTCCTGACTTTC. It translates to CASSYQGAGANVLTF. Looking up the rest from reference TRBV7-3 and TRBJ2-6 gives the full variable domain: GAGVSQTPSNKVTEKGKYVELRCDPISGHTALYWYRQSLGQGPEFLIYFQGTGAADDSGLPNDRFFAVRPEGSVSTLKIQRTERGDSAVYLCASSYQGAGANVLTFGAGSRLTVL.

V and J are TRBV5-1 and TRBJ1-3; D is possibly TRBD1 (5 bases). Germline loops: CDR1 SGHRS, CDR2 YFSETQ. Trimming removed 4 bases from V and 1 base from J, with 9 bases in between. The CDR3 has 14 amino acids. CDR3 in amino acids: CASSPGDSGNTIYF. CDR3 bases: TGCGCCAGCAGCCCGGGGGATTCTGGAAACACCATATATTTT.

The chain is built from TRBV6-6 and TRBJ2-3; 12 nucleotides match TRBD2. The CDR3 has 15 residues. V lost 4 bases to trimming and J lost 4 bases; unmatched junction nucleotides: 3. Germline loops: CDR1 MNHNY, CDR2 SVGAGI (reference sequence). This CDR3 is CASSSRTSGADTQYF. In nucleotides, the CDR3 is TGTGCCAGCAGTTCCAGGACTAGCGGGGCAGATACGCAGTATTTT.

The gene calls are TRBV5-1 and TRBJ2-1; a weak D match, TRBD2 (5 bases). CDR3 size: 15 residues. Germline CDR1 SGHRS, CDR2 YFSETQ. The V end was cut by 0 bases, the J end by 6 bases, with 13 bases between. The CDR3 region has the DNA TGCGCCAGCAGCTTGGGTAGCGCCGCTCCCAATGAGCAGTTCTTC. This encodes CASSLGSAAPNEQFF.

This chain connects TRBV11-3 to TRBJ2-2; 9 bases fit TRBD1. From germline, CDR1 is SGHNT and CDR2 YENEEA. CDR3 length: 17 residues. V shed 4 bases and J 7 bases; nucleotides not matched to a gene: 13. For the CDR3, the DNA is TGTGCCAGCAGCTATTTCCACGGGACAGGGTCGTTCGGGGAGCTGTTTTTT. The encoded protein is CASSYFHGTGSFGELFF.

This chain joins TRBV27 and TRBJ1-1; D gene unclear. In germline, CDR1 is MNHEY, CDR2 SMNVEV (reference sequence). The CDR3 extends over 15 amino acids. V was pared by 5 bases and J by 3 bases, with 16 bases between. CDR3 sequence (DNA): TGTGCCAGCAGTCCCATTGTAGCTAGGCACACTGAAGCTTTCTTT. Its translation is CASSPIVARHTEAFF.

The chain uses TRBV18 and TRBJ2-1, with 7 bases that match TRBD1. V shed 3 bases and J 3 bases; nucleotides not matched to a gene: 5. The germline CDR1 and CDR2 sequences are KGHSH and LQKENI. CDR3 length: 15 residues. The CDR3 DNA reads as TGTGCCAGCTCACCCCCGGGACAGTTCTACAATGAGCAGTTCTTC. Translation: CASSPPGQFYNEQFF.